These 17 T cell receptor beta chains originate from one sample sequenced in a study of T cell changes during pregnancy in multiple sclerosis. TCRdb's copy holds only in-frame clones and misses some; the assay was immunoSEQ multiplex PCR. The data contain over 55,000 clones, almost 90% of them singletons. The sequencing here drew on peripheral blood, taken after pregnancy. The receptors were sampled from a female donor in good health, enrolled as a control in a pregnancy study.

V gene TRBV6-5 combines with J gene TRBJ1-4; 8 bases fit TRBD1. Germline loops: CDR1 MNHEY, CDR2 SVGAGI. This CDR3 comprises 14 residues. J gave up 5 bases and V 6 bases, and 5 bases lay outside the gene matches. The CDR3 DNA reads as TGTGCCAGCAGCACCGGACAGGGCAATGAAAAACTGTTTTTT. Translation: CASSTGQGNEKLFF.

V and J are TRBV2 and TRBJ1-4, with TRBD1 matching 8 bases. This CDR3 contains 14 residues. Germline V gives CDR1 SNHLY, CDR2 FYNNEI. Trimming cost V 6 bases and J 6 bases; bases outside gene matches: 6. The CDR3 nucleotides read TGTGCCAGCAGACACGACAGGGGAGATGAAAAACTGTTTTTT. This gives the protein CASRHDRGDEKLFF.

The rearrangement joins TRBV5-4 to TRBJ2-1; TRBD2 aligns across 9 bases. Germline loops: CDR1 SGHNT, CDR2 YYREEE (reference sequence). V dropped 2 bases and J dropped 5; count of bases not matched to a gene: 5. The CDR3 consists of 15 residues. CDR3 amino acids: CASSLEGLADNEQFF. For the CDR3, the DNA is TGTGCCAGCAGCTTAGAGGGACTAGCTGACAATGAGCAGTTCTTC. The complete variable domain, with remaining parts taken from reference TRBV5-4 and TRBJ2-1, reads ETGVTQSPTHLIKTRGQQVTLRCSSQSGHNTVSWYQQALGQGPQFIFQYYREEENGRGNFPPRFSGLQFPNYSSELNVNALELDDSALYLCASSLEGLADNEQFFGPGTRLTVL.

The V and J genes are TRBV5-1 and TRBJ2-7, with D perhaps matching TRBD2 (5 bases). CDR1 and CDR2 (germline): SGHRS, YFSETQ. The CDR3 spans 13 residues. Trimming left V 6 bases short and J 3 bases short, with 13 bases between. Written as DNA, the CDR3 is TGCGCCAGCACCCCGGGATCCAACTACGAGCAGTACTTC. Translation gives CASTPGSNYEQYF.

This chain joins TRBV14 and TRBJ2-1, with 7 bases identical to TRBD2. V gave up 4 bases and J gave up 10 bases; unmatched junction bases: 4. Germline lookup yields CDR1 SGHDN and CDR2 FVKESK. CDR3 length: 12 amino acids. CDR3 bases: TGTGCCAGCAGCCCTTCACTAGCGGAGCAGTTCTTC. Translating it yields CASSPSLAEQFF.

V is TRBV7-9 and J is TRBJ2-1; D perhaps matches TRBD2 (6 bases). Trimming pared 4 bases from V and 3 bases from J, leaving 13 bases between. The CDR3 is 15 residues long. Germline lookup yields CDR1 SEHNR and CDR2 FQNEAQ (reference sequence). The CDR3 bases are TGTGCCAGCAGCTCCTATGGAGGGCTCTACAATGAGCAGTTCTTC. Amino acids: CASSSYGGLYNEQFF. Looking up the rest from reference TRBV7-9 and TRBJ2-1 gives the full variable domain: DTGVSQNPRHKITKRGQNVTFRCDPISEHNRLYWYRQTLGQGPEFLTYFQNEAQLEKSRLLSDRFSAERPKGSFSTLEIQRTEQGDSAMYLCASSSYGGLYNEQFFGPGTRLTVL.

This clone was found a few times. The chain recombines TRBV29-1 with TRBJ1-1; D is unresolved. CDR1 and CDR2 (germline): SQVTM, ANQGSEA. There are 10 residues in the CDR3. Deletions cut 7 bases from V and 0 bases from J, with 3 bases between. In DNA, the CDR3 is TGCAGCGCAATGAACACTGAAGCTTTCTTT. Translating gives CSAMNTEAFF.

This chain connects TRBV5-6 to TRBJ2-1; D is perhaps TRBD1 (5 bases). Germline CDR1 is SGHDT and CDR2 is YYEEEE. The CDR3 is made up of 13 amino acids. The germline V and J ends were trimmed by 4 bases and 3 bases, with 8 bases remaining between them. The CDR3 bases are TGTGCCAGCAGCCTTGACAGCTACAATGAGCAGTTCTTC. It translates to CASSLDSYNEQFF. Using reference TRBV5-6 and TRBJ2-1 for the parts outside the CDR3, the full variable domain is DAGVTQSPTHLIKTRGQQVTLRCSPKSGHDTVSWYQQALGQGPQFIFQYYEEEERQRGNFPDRFSGHQFPNYSSELNVNALLLGDSALYLCASSLDSYNEQFFGPGTRLTVL.

The rearrangement links TRBV29-1 to TRBJ2-5; D is perhaps TRBD2 (5 bases). Trimming cost V 2 bases and J 2 bases, with 9 bases left between them. This CDR3 contains 13 residues. The germline V gene encodes CDR1 SQVTM and CDR2 ANQGSEA. The CDR3 coding sequence is TGCAGCGTTGAACCGGGGTTTCAAGAGACCCAGTACTTC. It specifies CSVEPGFQETQYF.

This chain joins TRBV30 and TRBJ2-2; 11 positions agree with TRBD2. V lost 0 bases, J lost 4 bases, and 10 bases stayed unmatched. CDR1 GTSNPN and CDR2 SVGIG come from the germline V gene (reference sequence). This CDR3 is built from 18 residues. The CDR3 region is CAWSVELAGDLTTGELFF. Here the CDR3 DNA reads TGTGCCTGGAGTGTGGAACTAGCGGGAGACCTAACCACCGGGGAGCTGTTTTTT.

The chain carries TRBV5-6 and TRBJ2-3, with 12 bases identical to TRBD2. Germline CDR1 reads SGHDT; CDR2 reads YYEEEE. Trimming took 4 bases from V and 4 from J; bases not matched to a gene: 4. This CDR3 region has 15 residues. The CDR3 coding sequence is TGTGCCAGCAGCGACACTAGCGGGGGGCCAGATACGCAGTATTTT. Amino acids: CASSDTSGGPDTQYF. Complete variable domain (other parts from reference TRBV5-6 and TRBJ2-3): DAGVTQSPTHLIKTRGQQVTLRCSPKSGHDTVSWYQQALGQGPQFIFQYYEEEERQRGNFPDRFSGHQFPNYSSELNVNALLLGDSALYLCASSDTSGGPDTQYFGPGTRLTVL.

As concerns this clone: The junction does not match germline at one end; this may be a read error. The chain uses TRBV2 and TRBJ2-7; TRBD1 aligns across 8 bases. Germline CDR1 reads SNHLY; CDR2 reads FYNNEI. The CDR3 spans 13 residues. The CDR3 DNA follows: TGTGCCAGCAGTGAAGCGCTTTCGGACAGGGTGTCCTTC. It translates to CASSEALSDRVSF.

J is TRBJ2-7 and V is TRBV7-9; TRBD2 matches at 12 bases. J was trimmed by 1 base and V by 5 bases; bases with no gene match: 9. The CDR3 length is 17 residues. Germline loops: CDR1 SEHNR, CDR2 FQNEAQ (reference sequence). Here the CDR3 DNA reads TGTGCCAGCAGCCAAGGACTAGCGGGATTGAGGTCCTACGAGCAGTACTTC. This gives the protein CASSQGLAGLRSYEQYF.

This chain links TRBV6-6 with TRBJ2-1; D possibly corresponds to TRBD1 (5 bases). The CDR3 contains 15 residues. Per the germline V gene, CDR1 is MNHNY and CDR2 is SVGAGI (reference sequence). Trimming cost V 7 bases and J 4 bases, with 17 bases left between them. CDR3 amino acids: CASTTDITGYNEQFF. CDR3 nucleotides: TGTGCCAGCACTACGGACATAACTGGGTACAATGAGCAGTTCTTC.

The J gene is TRBJ1-1, the V gene TRBV5-6; D may be TRBD1 (5 bases). Trimming left V 3 bases short and J 1 base short, with 13 bases between. Germline-derived CDR1 and CDR2 are SGHDT and YYEEEE. This CDR3 region has 15 residues. DNA for the CDR3: TGTGCCAGCAGCTCGTGGGGCAGACAGAACACTGAAGCTTTCTTT. This sequence encodes CASSSWGRQNTEAFF.

This chain uses TRBV25-1 with TRBJ1-1, with 9 bases identical to TRBD1. CDR1 and CDR2 (germline): MGHDK, SYGVNS. J was trimmed by 10 bases and V by 6 bases; bases with no gene match: 6. The CDR3 is made up of 12 amino acids. The CDR3 coding sequence is TGTGCCAGCAGCGACAGGGGGGAGGGAGCTTTCTTT. It specifies CASSDRGEGAFF.

In this sample, this clone turned up once. The gene calls are TRBV6-5 and TRBJ2-1, with D possibly matching TRBD2 (6 bases). Trimming removed 0 bases at V and 6 bases at J, with 15 bases between. Per germline, CDR1 MNHEY and CDR2 SVGAGI. CDR3 length equals 16 residues. CDR3 in DNA: TGTGCCAGCAGTTACTCCTGGGGAGGACTTCCCAATGAGCAGTTCTTC. Residues: CASSYSWGGLPNEQFF.